The 28 T cell receptor beta chains below come from one sample, sequenced in a study of OX40 agonist ivuxolimab in advanced cancers. Sequencing was performed with immunoSEQ multiplex PCR; in TCRdb, only in-frame clones are kept and a portion is missing. The sample yields under 15,000 clones, 80% to 85% seen once. Sequencing used CD4+ or CD8+ T cells sorted from blood, obtained in a trial of the OX40 agonist ivuxolimab. All receptors derive from an adult with an advanced solid tumor such as melanoma, head and neck, liver or kidney cancer.

The chain couples TRBV2 to TRBJ2-3; D call uncertain. Between the trimmed V and J ends, which lost 9 bases and 4 bases, there was a span of 17 bases. The CDR3 covers 14 residues. In germline, CDR1 is SNHLY, CDR2 FYNNEI. CDR3 in amino acids: CARRYSWVADTQYF. DNA of the CDR3: TGTGCCAGAAGATATTCCTGGGTAGCAGATACGCAGTATTTT.

This clone was counted once. The chain is built from TRBV6-6 and TRBJ2-7; a weak D match, TRBD1 (6 bases). The V gene's germline CDR1 is MNHNY and CDR2 SVGAGI (reference sequence). The CDR3 length is 13 residues. Trimming removed 4 bases from V and 2 bases from J, with 9 bases in between. The CDR3 region is CASSLQGPYEQYF. The CDR3 bases are TGTGCCAGCAGTTTACAGGGCCCCTACGAGCAGTACTTC.

The genes are TRBV25-1 and TRBJ2-1, with TRBD1 matching over 10 bases. Germline V gene sequence: CDR1 MGHDK, CDR2 SYGVNS. V lost 4 bases to trimming and J lost 3 bases; unmatched junction nucleotides: 3. The CDR3 has 15 amino acids. CDR3 sequence: CASSATGGFYNEQFF. The CDR3 DNA reads as TGTGCCAGCAGTGCGACAGGGGGCTTCTACAATGAGCAGTTCTTC.

V gene TRBV19 combines with J gene TRBJ1-5, with D uncertain. Trimming removed 4 bases at V and 7 bases at J, with 11 bases between. This CDR3 spans 13 amino acids. The germline gives CDR1 LNHDA, CDR2 SQIVND (reference sequence). CDR3 amino acids: CASSSPSGQPQHF. For the CDR3, the DNA is TGTGCCAGTAGTAGCCCCTCGGGCCAGCCCCAGCATTTT.

The chain carries TRBV9 and TRBJ2-3; D might be TRBD2 (5 bases). The CDR3 covers 16 residues. The V end lost 0 bases, the J end lost 3 bases, and 14 bases lay between the germline ends. Germline V gene data show CDR1 as SGDLS and CDR2 as YYNGEE. CDR3 coding DNA: TGTGCCAGCAGCGTAGAAGAGGGCAGGTTTACAGATACGCAGTATTTT. Translating it yields CASSVEEGRFTDTQYF.

This CDR3 is CASTVAFGQPQHF. CDR3 in DNA: TGTGCCAGTACCGTAGCTTTTGGTCAGCCCCAGCATTTT. V usage is TRBV19 and J usage is TRBJ1-5; no reliable D call. With 7 bases removed from V and 6 bases from J, the gap between germline ends came to 13 bases. The CDR3 runs 13 residues. Germline V gene data show CDR1 as LNHDA and CDR2 as SQIVND (reference sequence). The entire variable domain, with the rest obtained from reference TRBV19 and TRBJ1-5, is as follows: DGGITQSPKYLFRKEGQNVTLSCEQNLNHDAMYWYRQDPGQGLRLIYYSQIVNDFQKGDIAEGYSVSREKKESFPLTVTSAQKNPTAFYLCASTVAFGQPQHFGDGTRLSIL.

This clone showed up just a few times. J is TRBJ1-4 and V is TRBV2; D gene unclear. Trimming stripped 10 bases from V and 8 bases from J, with 17 bases between. This CDR3 contains 13 residues. The germline V gene encodes CDR1 SNHLY and CDR2 FYNNEI. DNA for the CDR3: TGTGCCACCGTACCGTCAACTGGGGAAAAACTGTTTTTT. This codes for CATVPSTGEKLFF.

The chain has TRBV27 and TRBJ2-1; 7 nucleotides line up with TRBD1. V shed 5 bases, J shed 1 base, and the junction held 8 bases outside the gene matches. The CDR3 loop spans 16 amino acids. Germline loops: CDR1 MNHEY, CDR2 SMNVEV (reference sequence). The CDR3 spells CASSTTGVRSYNEQFF. The DNA of the CDR3 is TGTGCCAGCAGTACAACAGGGGTAAGGTCCTACAATGAGCAGTTCTTC.

This clone was observed a single time. This chain connects TRBV2 to TRBJ2-3; TRBD1 might be the D (5 bases). Trimming shortened V by 4 bases and J by 2 bases, and 16 bases separated the two germline ends. Germline V lookup: CDR1 SNHLY, CDR2 FYNNEI. CDR3 size: 16 residues. The CDR3 coding sequence is TGTGCCAGCAGTGCCCTTGAAGGGGCGGTCACAGATACGCAGTATTTT. Amino acid sequence: CASSALEGAVTDTQYF.

J is TRBJ2-7 and V is TRBV5-6; the D is unclear. The CDR3 length is 14 residues. The V and J ends lost 4 bases and 0 bases respectively, with 11 bases between them. Germline V gives CDR1 SGHDT, CDR2 YYEEEE. Here the CDR3 reads CASSVVADSYEQYF. As DNA, the CDR3 is TGTGCCAGCAGCGTCGTCGCCGACTCCTACGAGCAGTACTTC.

This clone is large (0.1 to 1%) by share. J is TRBJ1-2 and V is TRBV10-2, with 7 positions matching TRBD1. The CDR3 has 13 amino acids. J gave up 4 bases and V 8 bases, and 7 bases lay outside the gene matches. CDR1 WSHSY and CDR2 SAAADI come from the germline V gene. The CDR3 protein is CASWDSRSYGYTF. Written as DNA, the CDR3 is TGCGCCAGCTGGGACAGTCGAAGCTATGGCTACACCTTC.

This clone has just one count. The V and J genes are TRBV28 and TRBJ2-1; TRBD2 agrees at 9 bases. Germline V gene sequence: CDR1 MDHEN, CDR2 SYDVKM. Losses at the gene ends were 5 bases for V and 3 bases for J; bases not matched to a gene: 8. CDR3 length: 16 residues. The CDR3 is CASSLLASGIYNEQFF. The CDR3 DNA follows: TGTGCCAGCAGTCTCCTGGCTAGCGGGATCTACAATGAGCAGTTCTTC.

The CDR3 loop reads CASSPPELWEGGELFF. CDR3 in DNA: TGTGCCAGCAGCCCCCCAGAGTTATGGGAGGGGGGGGAGCTGTTTTTT. The chain is built from TRBV14 and TRBJ2-2, with TRBD2 matching over 7 bases. V was clipped by 4 bases and J by 8 bases; unmatched bases: 13. This CDR3 contains 16 residues. Per the germline V gene, CDR1 is SGHDN and CDR2 is FVKESK.

The chain employs TRBV29-1 and TRBJ1-1; TRBD1 agrees at 7 bases. Germline lookup yields CDR1 SQVTM and CDR2 ANQGSEA. This CDR3 has 13 residues. V was clipped by 4 bases and J by 4 bases; unmatched bases: 6. The CDR3 DNA sequence: TGCAGCGTTGCAGAGGGGGCTGGCACTGAAGCTTTCTTT. Protein sequence: CSVAEGAGTEAFF.

The V and J genes are TRBV29-1 and TRBJ1-1; D is possibly TRBD1 (5 bases). The CDR3 totals 15 residues. The V gene's germline CDR1 is SQVTM and CDR2 ANQGSEA. Trimming cost V 3 bases and J 5 bases, with 19 bases left between them. Written as DNA, the CDR3 is TGCAGCGTTGACCTAAACCTACAGGAGAGGACTGAAGCTTTCTTT. Translation: CSVDLNLQERTEAFF.

The rearrangement links TRBV19 to TRBJ2-3; TRBD1 is a possible D gene (5 bases). Trimming took off 8 bases at V and 2 bases at J, with 14 bases between the two ends. CDR1 and CDR2 (germline): LNHDA, SQIVND (reference sequence). The CDR3 length is 14 residues. The DNA for the CDR3 is TGTGCCAGTGGGGAACAGGTCCTCACAGATACGCAGTATTTT. Translated: CASGEQVLTDTQYF.

V and J are TRBV27 and TRBJ2-2, with 7 bases aligning to TRBD2. Losses at the gene ends were 9 bases for V and 4 bases for J; bases not matched to a gene: 11. CDR1 and CDR2 from the germline V gene are MNHEY and SMNVEV (reference sequence). This CDR3 contains 15 residues. The DNA for the CDR3 is TGTGCCAGTCGTCGGGGGGATGTGGGCACCGGGGAGCTGTTTTTT. Its translation is CASRRGDVGTGELFF.

The rearrangement uses TRBV28 and TRBJ2-1; D gene uncertain. CDR1 and CDR2 (germline): MDHEN, SYDVKM. The CDR3 is 12 amino acids. The V gene lost 4 bases and the J gene lost 5 bases, with 6 bases spanning the gap. The CDR3: CASSSDDNEQFF. Here the CDR3 DNA reads TGTGCCAGCAGTTCGGATGACAATGAGCAGTTCTTC. Filled out from reference TRBV28 and TRBJ2-1, the complete variable domain reads DVKVTQSSRYLVKRTGEKVFLECVQDMDHENMFWYRQDPGLGLRLIYFSYDVKMKEKGDIPEGYSVSREKKERFSLILESASTNQTSMYLCASSSDDNEQFFGPGTRLTVL.

The chain employs TRBV5-1 and TRBJ1-2, with a tentative D call TRBD1 (6 bases). This CDR3 is built from 15 residues. CDR1 SGHRS and CDR2 YFSETQ come from the germline V gene. Trimming took 6 bases from V and 0 from J, leaving 15 bases between them. The CDR3 DNA sequence: TGCGCCAGCAAAGGGGGGGGGAAAGCTAACTATGGCTACACCTTC. Translation gives CASKGGGKANYGYTF.

The V call is TRBV11-1, the J call TRBJ2-7; the match to TRBD2 covers 9 bases. V gave up 5 bases and J gave up 7 bases; unmatched junction bases: 9. Germline V gene sequence: CDR1 SGHAT, CDR2 FQDESV (reference sequence). The CDR3 consists of 14 residues. CDR3: CASSPAGGSREQYF. The DNA for the CDR3 is TGTGCCAGCAGCCCAGCGGGGGGATCGCGAGAGCAGTACTTC.

This clone was counted only a few times. The chain carries TRBV5-1 and TRBJ2-1, with no clear D. V was clipped by 3 bases and J by 7 bases, with 8 bases between them. The CDR3 sequence is 12 residues long. The V gene's germline CDR1 is SGHRS and CDR2 YFSETQ. The CDR3 spells CASSYSENEQFF. The CDR3 nucleotides read TGCGCCAGCAGCTACAGCGAGAATGAGCAGTTCTTC.

This chain links TRBV6-5 with TRBJ2-3; no definite D call. Looked up from germline, CDR1 is MNHEY and CDR2 is SVGAGI. The CDR3 is 12 amino acids. With 0 bases removed from V and 6 bases from J, the gap between germline ends came to 4 bases. CDR3 loop: CASSYSGDTQYF. CDR3 sequence (DNA): TGTGCCAGCAGTTACTCGGGGGATACGCAGTATTTT.

The rearrangement joins TRBV27 to TRBJ1-1; D remains unclear. The CDR3 extends over 14 amino acids. V lost 5 bases and J 12 bases, leaving 22 bases between the germline ends. Germline loops: CDR1 MNHEY, CDR2 SMNVEV (reference sequence). CDR3 in amino acids: CASSLREGADAPFF. The CDR3 DNA is TGTGCCAGCAGTCTCCGGGAGGGAGCGGACGCACCTTTCTTT.

Comments on this clone: One end of the junction fails to match germline, which may point to a read error. The chain recombines TRBV6-4 with TRBJ2-3, with 8 bases identical to TRBD2. Germline V gives CDR1 MRHNA, CDR2 SNTAGT. The CDR3 is 16 amino acids. Here the CDR3 reads CASSNSSGSGADTQYF. CDR3 nucleotides: TGTGCCAGCAGTAACTCGAGCGGGAGTGGGGCAGATACGCAGTATTTT.

This rearrangement joins TRBV4-3 to TRBJ2-6, with a possible D match to TRBD1 (6 bases). CDR3 length equals 16 residues. Trimming pared 4 bases from V and 0 bases from J, leaving 10 bases between. The germline V gene encodes CDR1 LGHNA and CDR2 YSLEER. CDR3 DNA: TGCGCCAGCAGCCCCGGACAGAACTCTGGGGCCAACGTCCTGACTTTC. Residues: CASSPGQNSGANVLTF.

V and J are TRBV4-3 and TRBJ2-4; D possibly uses TRBD1 or TRBD2 (6 bases each). CDR1 and CDR2 (germline): LGHNA, YSLEER. There are 14 residues in the CDR3. V lost 4 bases and J lost 7, with 14 bases in between. The CDR3, as DNA: TGCGCCAGCAGCCTAGGAGGGGGGAAGAACATTCAGTACTTC. This codes for CASSLGGGKNIQYF.

This rearrangement joins TRBV6-5 to TRBJ2-3, with D possibly TRBD2 on 6 matching bases. CDR3 length: 13 amino acids. V gave up 6 bases and J gave up 6 bases, with 13 bases separating them. Germline V gene data show CDR1 as MNHEY and CDR2 as SVGAGI. The CDR3: CASRGGTKDTQYF. DNA for the CDR3: TGTGCCAGCAGGGGCGGGACCAAGGATACGCAGTATTTT.

The chain combines TRBV7-6 with TRBJ2-2; a possible D gene is TRBD2 (6 bases). In germline, CDR1 is SGHVS, CDR2 FNYEAQ. The length of the CDR3 is 13 residues. Trimming removed 10 bases at V and 4 bases at J, with 13 bases between. The CDR3 protein is CATGLAITGELFF. In nucleotides, the CDR3 is TGTGCCACCGGGCTAGCGATCACCGGGGAGCTGTTTTTT.